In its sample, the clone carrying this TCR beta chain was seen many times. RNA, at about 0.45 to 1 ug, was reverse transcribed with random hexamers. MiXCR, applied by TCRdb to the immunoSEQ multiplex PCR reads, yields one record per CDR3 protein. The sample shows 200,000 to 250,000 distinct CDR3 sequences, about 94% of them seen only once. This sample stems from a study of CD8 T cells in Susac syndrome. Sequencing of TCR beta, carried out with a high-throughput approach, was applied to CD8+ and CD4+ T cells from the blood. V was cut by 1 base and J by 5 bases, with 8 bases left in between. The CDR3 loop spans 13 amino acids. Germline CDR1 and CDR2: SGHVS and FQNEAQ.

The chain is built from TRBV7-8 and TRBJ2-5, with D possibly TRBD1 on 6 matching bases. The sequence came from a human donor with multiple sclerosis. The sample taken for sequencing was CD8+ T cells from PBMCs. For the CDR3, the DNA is TGTGCCAGCAGCTTAGTGCAGGGGGAGACCCAGTACTTC. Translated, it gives CASSLVQGETQYF.